These 20 T cell receptor beta chains originate from one sample sequenced in a study of identical twins. MiXCR was run by TCRdb on the 5' RACE reads, yielding one entry per CDR3 protein. The profile covers about 300,000 distinct CDR3 sequences, with around an eighth appearing a single time and just over 7% taken by the ten largest. The same specimen was also included in a second study, on yellow fever vaccine responses in identical twins.

The sequenced sample was CD8+ T cells sorted from blood. These receptors came from a woman aged 18-29 years in good health.

V usage is TRBV28 and J usage is TRBJ2-3; D is unresolved. The V and J ends lost 6 bases and 3 bases respectively, with 16 bases between them. CDR1 and CDR2 (germline): MDHEN, SYDVKM. This CDR3 region has 15 residues. For the CDR3, the DNA is TGTGCCAGCAGCCCCACGCGGACCCTTACAGATACGCAGTATTTT. Protein sequence: CASSPTRTLTDTQYF.

This clonotype was observed a few times. This chain links TRBV7-9 with TRBJ2-7; D is uncertain. Germline CDR1 reads SEHNR; CDR2 reads FQNEAQ (reference sequence). Trimming shortened V by 0 bases and J by 2 bases, and 11 bases separated the two germline ends. CDR3 size: 15 residues. CDR3 region: CASSLALSSPYEQYF. The CDR3 DNA reads TGTGCCAGCAGCTTAGCGTTGAGTTCCCCCTACGAGCAGTACTTC.

This clonotype was counted between two and nine times. The chain is built from TRBV28 and TRBJ2-3; 8 bases line up with TRBD1. CDR1 and CDR2 from the germline V gene are MDHEN and SYDVKM. With 3 bases clipped from V and 0 bases from J, the junction kept 5 bases outside the gene matches. The CDR3 sequence is 16 residues long. In nucleotides, the CDR3 is TGTGCCAGCAGTTTTGGTGGGACAGGAAGCACAGATACGCAGTATTTT. It yields the protein CASSFGGTGSTDTQYF.

This clonotype was counted ten times or more. This chain's CDR3 is CATSDLASGGTHDTDTQYF. CDR3 in DNA: TGTGCCACCAGTGATTTGGCTAGCGGGGGGACTCATGACACAGATACGCAGTATTTT. This rearrangement joins TRBV24-1 to TRBJ2-3, with 11 nucleotides matching TRBD2. With V trimmed by 0 bases and J by 2 bases, 9 bases remained unmatched. Germline values: CDR1 KGHDR, CDR2 SFDVKD. The CDR3 runs 19 residues.

This rearrangement joins TRBV7-9 to TRBJ1-4, with TRBD1 matching over 8 bases. V lost 10 bases and J lost 2; bases outside the gene matches: 3. CDR1 is SEHNR, CDR2 FQNEAQ, per germline (reference sequence). The CDR3 is 13 residues long. This chain's CDR3 is CATRTGTNEKLFF. CDR3 DNA sequence: TGTGCCACCCGGACAGGGACTAATGAAAAACTGTTTTTT.

This clonotype was seen a handful of times. This chain links TRBV11-3 with TRBJ2-5; the D gene is possibly TRBD2 (5 bases). CDR1 and CDR2 (germline): SGHNT, YENEEA. Trimming took 1 base from V and 5 from J, leaving 8 bases between them. This CDR3 has 13 residues. Here the CDR3 reads CASSLGTSETQYF. The CDR3 nucleotides read TGTGCCAGCAGCTTAGGGACTTCGGAGACCCAGTACTTC.

This clonotype was counted at least ten times. The chain's CDR3 is CASSQVHGYEQYV. The CDR3 DNA reads as TGCGCCAGCAGCCAGGTCCACGGCTACGAGCAGTACGTC. The V and J genes are TRBV4-1 and TRBJ2-7; D is unresolved. The germline V and J ends were trimmed by 3 bases and 3 bases, with 9 bases remaining between them. The CDR3 runs to 13 residues. Germline V gene lookup returns CDR1 MGHRA and CDR2 YSYEKL.

For the CDR3, the DNA is TGTGCCAGTAGTTCCCTGGTTAGCAATCAGCCCCAGCATTTT. It codes for CASSSLVSNQPQHF. This rearrangement joins TRBV19 to TRBJ1-5; D is undetermined. The CDR3 totals 14 residues. Germline loops: CDR1 LNHDA, CDR2 SQIVND (reference sequence). V was shortened by 5 bases and J by 0 bases, with 8 bases between the two germline ends.

This clonotype was picked up a small number of times. The chain joins TRBV27 to TRBJ1-1; D is possibly TRBD1 (5 bases). Germline CDR1 reads MNHEY; CDR2 reads SMNVEV (reference sequence). Deletions cut 6 bases from V and 1 base from J, with 12 bases between. The CDR3 runs 14 residues. DNA for the CDR3: TGTGCCAGCAGCCTGGGACCAGGGAACACTGAAGCTTTCTTT. This translates into CASSLGPGNTEAFF.

The chain employs TRBV6-5 and TRBJ2-5; the D is unclear. Germline CDR1 MNHEY, CDR2 SVGAGI. V was pared by 3 bases and J by 5 bases, with 10 bases between. CDR3 size: 13 residues. The CDR3 spells CASSYPERETQYF. DNA of the CDR3: TGTGCCAGCAGTTATCCGGAGAGGGAGACCCAGTACTTC.

This clonotype was detected a few times. This chain uses TRBV29-1 with TRBJ1-4; D is possibly TRBD1 (5 bases). This CDR3 has 14 residues. The V gene lost 3 bases and the J gene lost 3 bases, with 11 bases spanning the gap. Per the germline V gene, CDR1 is SQVTM and CDR2 is ANQGSEA. The CDR3, as DNA: TGCAGCGTTGATTTGGGGGGGTCTAATGAAAAACTGTTTTTT. Translated: CSVDLGGSNEKLFF. Supplemented by reference TRBV29-1 and TRBJ1-4, the full variable domain reads SAVISQKPSRDICQRGTSLTIQCQVDSQVTMMFWYRQQPGQSLTLIATANQGSEATYESGFVIDKFPISRPNLTFSTLTVSNMSPEDSSIYLCSVDLGGSNEKLFFGSGTQLSVL.

The chain links TRBV7-9 to TRBJ1-1, with 9 positions matching TRBD1. Looked up from germline, CDR1 is SEHNR and CDR2 is FQNEAQ (reference sequence). The CDR3 loop spans 17 amino acids. J lost 1 base, V lost 6 bases, and 12 bases had no gene match. In nucleotides, the CDR3 is TGTGCCAGCAGGTCGCCGGGACAGGGTTTACCGAACACTGAAGCTTTCTTT. Amino acids: CASRSPGQGLPNTEAFF.

This clonotype has a handful of counts. The chain joins TRBV15 to TRBJ1-5; D is uncertain. Looked up from germline, CDR1 is LNHNV and CDR2 is YYDKDF (reference sequence). V lost 1 base, J lost 2 bases, and 9 bases lay in between. The CDR3 covers 15 residues. The CDR3 loop reads CATSRVGYGNQPQHF. CDR3 coding DNA: TGTGCCACCAGCAGAGTTGGGTACGGCAATCAGCCCCAGCATTTT.

V is TRBV2 and J is TRBJ2-7; no definite D call. Trimming took 0 bases from V and 2 from J, leaving 11 bases between them. The CDR3 is 15 amino acids. Germline CDR1 reads SNHLY; CDR2 reads FYNNEI. The CDR3 DNA sequence: TGTGCCAGCAGTGAAGCTTTCCGGGCAACCTACGAGCAGTACTTC. Protein product: CASSEAFRATYEQYF. Full variable domain (remainder filled in from reference TRBV2 and TRBJ2-7): EPEVTQTPSHQVTQMGQEVILRCVPISNHLYFYWYRQILGQKVEFLVSFYNNEISEKSEIFDDQFSVERPDGSNFTLKIRSTKLEDSAMYFCASSEAFRATYEQYFGPGTRLTVT.

The CDR3 reads CASSPAINTDTQYF. CDR3 DNA sequence: TGTGCCAGCAGCCCGGCTATAAACACAGATACGCAGTATTTT. V and J are TRBV3-1 and TRBJ2-3, with D unresolved. Germline assignment: CDR1 LGHDT and CDR2 YNNKEL (reference sequence). Trimming removed 4 bases at V and 2 bases at J, with 10 bases between. CDR3 length equals 14 residues.

In its sample, this clonotype was seen a few times. The genes are TRBV7-3 and TRBJ2-1; TRBD1 aligns across 7 bases. CDR1 is SGHTA and CDR2 is FQGTGA in the germline V gene. The CDR3 contains 14 residues. The V segment lost 2 bases and the J segment 8 bases; nucleotides outside the gene matches: 6. The CDR3 is CASSLGLGGDEQFF. CDR3 sequence (DNA): TGTGCCAGCAGCTTAGGCCTAGGGGGCGATGAGCAGTTCTTC.

This clonotype turned up a few times. This chain joins TRBV20-1 and TRBJ2-1; D perhaps matches TRBD2 (5 bases). V was pared by 1 base and J by 4 bases, with 14 bases between. The CDR3 contains 15 residues. The V gene's germline CDR1 is DFQATT and CDR2 SNEGSKA (reference sequence). As DNA, the CDR3 is TGCAGTGCTAGAGCTAGCCTGCAGCTATACAATGAGCAGTTCTTC. As protein: CSARASLQLYNEQFF.

The chain links TRBV7-9 to TRBJ1-1; 7 nucleotides align to TRBD1. This CDR3 is 14 amino acids long. Germline lookup yields CDR1 SEHNR and CDR2 FQNEAQ (reference sequence). The trim removed 4 bases at V and 6 bases at J, leaving 8 bases unmatched. Here the CDR3 reads CASSSLTGKSEAFF. Here the CDR3 DNA reads TGTGCCAGCAGCTCCTTGACAGGGAAGTCTGAAGCTTTCTTT.

This clonotype was observed at least ten times. The chain combines TRBV29-1 with TRBJ1-2, with D tentatively TRBD1 (6 bases). The CDR3 runs to 15 residues. The V end lost 4 bases, the J end lost 0 bases, and 15 bases lay between the germline ends. Germline values: CDR1 SQVTM, CDR2 ANQGSEA. The CDR3 loop reads CSVVVGTLANYGYTF. As DNA, the CDR3 is TGCAGCGTTGTTGTCGGGACACTAGCTAACTATGGCTACACCTTC.

This clonotype was observed a few times. The chain uses TRBV5-1 and TRBJ2-1; 7 nucleotides match TRBD1. Trimming removed 3 bases from V and 0 bases from J; junction bases left unmatched: 9. The CDR3 consists of 17 residues. Germline-derived CDR1 and CDR2 are SGHRS and YFSETQ. The CDR3 spells CASSSDRVGASYNEQFF. CDR3 coding DNA: TGCGCCAGCAGCTCAGACAGGGTAGGGGCCTCCTACAATGAGCAGTTCTTC.